This T cell receptor beta chain was obtained from a study of OX40 agonist ivuxolimab in advanced cancers. About the study: From 23 to 79 years was the age range, with a mean of around 60 years, and roughly 83% were male.

Trimming took 1 base from V and 9 from J, leaving 12 bases between them. The CDR3 is made up of 13 amino acids. Germline V gene data show CDR1 as SSHAT and CDR2 as FNYEAQ (reference sequence). Profiled with immunoSEQ multiplex PCR; TCRdb holds only in-frame clones, not every one. The repertoire holds roughly 100,000 clones, nearly 90% seen once, with roughly 0.16% in the top ten. The TCR originated in an adult with an advanced solid tumor such as melanoma, head and neck, liver or kidney cancer. The sequenced sample was CD4+ or CD8+ T cells sorted from blood, obtained in a trial of the OX40 agonist ivuxolimab. The V gene is TRBV7-7, the J gene TRBJ2-5; no reliable D call. CDR3 sequence reads: CASSLGAEMAQYF. The CDR3 bases are TGTGCCAGCAGCTTAGGGGCTGAGATGGCCCAGTACTTC.